This T cell receptor beta chain was recovered during a study of blood T cell repertoires in COVID-19. Across the study: The United States, Italy and Spain provided the acute and convalescent COVID-19 samples. PBMCs, B-cell-depleted T cells, or T cells were the source of the cDNA or gDNA that made up the material.

Per the original data handling: Estimates of nucleated cell counts were drawn from the amplification of reference gene primers. Using immunoSEQ multiplex PCR, the repertoire was profiled, and TCRdb retains in-frame clones only, with some absent. V and J calls and clone size are as listed in that table; D and trimming were resolved from the DNA. The table has around 59,000 clones, more than 75% seen once. This clone qualifies as large (0.1 to 1%). CDR1 and CDR2 (germline): MNHEY, SVGAGI. The CDR3 is 13 amino acids. V was cut by 10 bases and J by 0 bases, with 10 bases left in between. The chain uses TRBV6-5 and TRBJ2-1; D gene ambiguous. This TCR derives from an elderly man with acute or convalescent COVID-19. Sequencing used peripheral blood. The CDR3 bases are TGTGCCAACGGCGGATTCTCCTACAATGAGCAGTTCTTC. This translates into CANGGFSYNEQFF.